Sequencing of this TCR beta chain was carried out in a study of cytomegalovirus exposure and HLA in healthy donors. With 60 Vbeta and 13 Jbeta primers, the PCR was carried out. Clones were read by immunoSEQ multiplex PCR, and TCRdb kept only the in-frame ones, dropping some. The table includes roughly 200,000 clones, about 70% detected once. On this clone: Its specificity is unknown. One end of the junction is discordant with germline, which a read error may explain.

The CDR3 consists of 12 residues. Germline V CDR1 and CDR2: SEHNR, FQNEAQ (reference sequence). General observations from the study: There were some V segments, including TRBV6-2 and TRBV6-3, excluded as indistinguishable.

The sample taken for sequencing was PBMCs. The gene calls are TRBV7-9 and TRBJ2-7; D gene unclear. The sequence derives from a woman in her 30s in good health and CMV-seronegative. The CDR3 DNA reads TGTTCCAGCAGCCGTCTACTCTACGAGCAGTACTTC. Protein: CSSSRLLYEQYF. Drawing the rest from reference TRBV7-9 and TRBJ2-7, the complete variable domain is DTGVSQNPRHKITKRGQNVTFRCDPISEHNRLYWYRQTLGQGPEFLTYFQNEAQLEKSRLLSDRFSAERPKGSFSTLEIQRTEQGDSAMYLCSSSRLLYEQYFGPGTRLTVT.